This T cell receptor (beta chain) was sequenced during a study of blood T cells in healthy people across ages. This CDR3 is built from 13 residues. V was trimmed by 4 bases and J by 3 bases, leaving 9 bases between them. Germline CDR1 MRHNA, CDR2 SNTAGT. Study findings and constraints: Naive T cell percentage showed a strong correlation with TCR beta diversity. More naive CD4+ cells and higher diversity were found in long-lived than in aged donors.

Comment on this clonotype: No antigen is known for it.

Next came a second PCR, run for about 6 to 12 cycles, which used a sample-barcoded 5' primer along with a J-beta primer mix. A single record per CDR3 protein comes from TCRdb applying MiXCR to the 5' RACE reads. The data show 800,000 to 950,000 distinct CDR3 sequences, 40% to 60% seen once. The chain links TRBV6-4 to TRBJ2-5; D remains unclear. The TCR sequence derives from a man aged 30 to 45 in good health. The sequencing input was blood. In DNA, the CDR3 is TGTGCCAGCAGTGCCAAGCCTGAAGAGACCCAGTACTTC. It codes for CASSAKPEETQYF.